Listed here are 17 T cell receptor beta chains from one sample, sequenced in a study of cytomegalovirus exposure and HLA in healthy donors. Primers: 60 Vbeta forward and 13 Jbeta reverse. Profiling relied on immunoSEQ multiplex PCR, and the TCRdb table lists in-frame clones only, not all of them. The top ten hold roughly an eighth of the sample, which has 150,000 to 200,000 clones, 75% to 85% seen once. What was sequenced was PBMCs. These receptors originate from a woman between 50 and 59 years old in good health and CMV-seropositive.

The chain uses TRBV4-1 and TRBJ2-1, with a tentative D call TRBD1 (6 bases). The CDR3 loop spans 14 amino acids. V gave up 4 bases and J gave up 6 bases, with 13 bases separating them. The germline V gene encodes CDR1 MGHRA and CDR2 YSYEKL. CDR3 sequence reads: CASSPWDTGNEQFF. CDR3 bases: TGCGCCAGCAGCCCCTGGGACACGGGCAATGAGCAGTTCTTC.

The CDR3 DNA reads as TGTGCCAGCAGGGGACTCCTCGGGTCTCAGGAGCAGTACTTC. Residues: CASRGLLGSQEQYF. The chain combines TRBV2 with TRBJ2-7; D is possibly TRBD2 (6 bases). Germline V lookup: CDR1 SNHLY, CDR2 FYNNEI. V shed 6 bases and J shed 7 bases, with 19 bases lying between them. The CDR3 spans 14 residues.

The gene calls are TRBV11-1 and TRBJ2-5; 7 bases agree with TRBD1. CDR1 and CDR2 (germline): SGHAT, FQDESV (reference sequence). The CDR3 is 14 amino acids. V lost 5 bases to trimming and J lost 1 base; unmatched junction nucleotides: 4. CDR3 DNA: TGTGCCAGCAGCCGCCGGGACAGCCAAGAGACCCAGTACTTC. Its protein is CASSRRDSQETQYF.

The V and J genes are TRBV7-6 and TRBJ1-1; D not certain. The V gene's germline CDR1 is SGHVS and CDR2 FNYEAQ. Trimming left V 2 bases short and J 5 bases short, with 12 bases between. This CDR3 contains 14 residues. The CDR3 nucleotides are TGTGCCAGCAGCTTATCCCTTGGCGGAACTGAAGCTTTCTTT. It encodes CASSLSLGGTEAFF.

The CDR3 sequence: CASSLTPDSSYEQYF. CDR3 bases: TGTGCCAGCAGCTTAACGCCGGACAGCTCCTACGAGCAGTACTTC. This chain uses TRBV7-3 with TRBJ2-7; D perhaps matches TRBD1 (6 bases). Germline V CDR1 and CDR2: SGHTA, FQGTGA. V gave up 0 bases and J gave up 0 bases, with 9 bases separating them. CDR3 length: 15 amino acids.

The chain combines TRBV4-2 with TRBJ1-5; 10 bases align to TRBD1. This CDR3 is built from 16 residues. V lost 1 base to trimming and J lost 9 bases; unmatched junction nucleotides: 9. Per the germline V gene, CDR1 is LGHNA and CDR2 is YNFKEQ. CDR3 loop: CASSQGRDRGVWPQHF. The CDR3 DNA reads TGTGCCAGCAGCCAAGGCCGGGACAGGGGTGTCTGGCCCCAGCATTTT.

The rearrangement links TRBV11-2 to TRBJ2-7; tentative D call: TRBD1 (6 bases). The CDR3 has 16 residues. Trimming shortened V by 3 bases and J by 5 bases, and 20 bases separated the two germline ends. Germline V gene lookup returns CDR1 SGHAT and CDR2 FQNNGV. The DNA for the CDR3 is TGTGCCAGCAGCTTTTTCACAGGGTCCCTAAGGGACGAGCAGTACTTC. Its protein is CASSFFTGSLRDEQYF.

The chain joins TRBV4-1 to TRBJ2-7, with D unclear. Germline V gene data show CDR1 as MGHRA and CDR2 as YSYEKL. The length of the CDR3 is 14 residues. Between the trimmed V and J ends, which lost 0 bases and 2 bases, there was a span of 8 bases. The CDR3 spells CASSQDWRAYEQYF. CDR3 DNA: TGCGCCAGCAGCCAAGATTGGAGAGCCTACGAGCAGTACTTC.

Turning to this clone: A junction boundary mismatches the germline segment, possibly from a read error. This chain uses TRBV19 with TRBJ1-2; 9 bases are a match to TRBD1. The germline V gene has CDR1 LNHDA and CDR2 SQIVND (reference sequence). CDR3 length equals 12 residues. In DNA form, the CDR3 reads TGTGCCATGGGACAGGGACGGTATGGCCACACCTTC. It is translated as CAMGQGRYGHTF.

The J gene is TRBJ1-2, the V gene TRBV7-9, with D tentatively TRBD1 (6 bases). Per germline, CDR1 SEHNR and CDR2 FQNEAQ (reference sequence). V dropped 1 base and J dropped 4 bases, with 13 bases sitting between them. This CDR3 is 15 amino acids long. DNA for the CDR3: TGTGCCAGCAGCTTAGGTACCGGGACACTCTATGGCTACACCTTC. It yields the protein CASSLGTGTLYGYTF.

V is TRBV6-5 and J is TRBJ2-7; 10 nucleotides align to TRBD1. V gave up 6 bases and J gave up 6 bases; unmatched junction bases: 8. Germline V gene lookup returns CDR1 MNHEY and CDR2 SVGAGI. The CDR3 sequence is 14 residues long. DNA of the CDR3: TGTGCCAGCAGATTGGACAGGGGGATAGGCGAGCAGTACTTC. Translated: CASRLDRGIGEQYF.

The chain recombines TRBV5-1 with TRBJ2-3; 10 nucleotides align to TRBD2. This CDR3 has 14 amino acids. CDR1 SGHRS and CDR2 YFSETQ come from the germline V gene. The V and J ends lost 3 bases and 9 bases, in that order; junction bases with no gene match: 7. CDR3 in DNA: TGCGCCAGCAGCTCTAGCGGGGGCGGTGGGACGCAGTATTTT. It codes for CASSSSGGGGTQYF.

V usage is TRBV7-9 and J usage is TRBJ2-4, with TRBD1 as a possible D gene (5 bases). CDR3 length equals 16 residues. Trimming shortened V by 5 bases and J by 1 base, and 15 bases separated the two germline ends. The germline V gene has CDR1 SEHNR and CDR2 FQNEAQ (reference sequence). The CDR3 loop reads CASSPETDIAKNIQYF. The CDR3 nucleotides read TGTGCCAGCAGCCCCGAGACAGATATCGCCAAAAACATTCAGTACTTC.

The rearrangement uses TRBV13 and TRBJ2-3; possibly TRBD2 for D (7 bases). The V gene lost 5 bases and the J gene lost 4 bases, with 16 bases spanning the gap. Germline loops: CDR1 PRHDT, CDR2 FYEKMQ (reference sequence). CDR3 length equals 15 residues. The CDR3 loop reads CASSAWGGLADTQYF. The DNA of the CDR3 is TGTGCCAGCAGCGCTTGGGGGGGGCTGGCAGATACGCAGTATTTT.

The chain is built from TRBV5-4 and TRBJ1-3; perhaps TRBD1 as D (5 bases). CDR3 size: 19 residues. Trimming left V 5 bases short and J 1 base short, with 25 bases between. Germline V gene sequence: CDR1 SGHNT, CDR2 YYREEE (reference sequence). CDR3 region: CASSLGGAGGGSSGNTIYF. CDR3 nucleotide sequence: TGTGCCAGCAGTCTTGGAGGGGCGGGAGGAGGCAGTTCTGGAAACACCATATATTTT.

The V and J genes are TRBV5-5 and TRBJ1-2, with TRBD1 matching 10 bases. There are 16 residues in the CDR3. Germline CDR1 SGHKS, CDR2 YYEKEE (reference sequence). V lost 5 bases, J lost 7 bases, and 14 bases stayed unmatched. CDR3 residues: CASSRHSGTGVGGYTF. CDR3 nucleotide sequence: TGTGCCAGCAGTCGCCACTCCGGGACAGGGGTTGGTGGCTACACCTTC.

V usage is TRBV5-1 and J usage is TRBJ2-5; 16 bases map to TRBD2. The CDR3 totals 19 residues. The germline V gene has CDR1 SGHRS and CDR2 YFSETQ. The V gene end was trimmed by 4 bases and the J gene end by 5 bases; junction bases not matched to a gene: 14. The CDR3 here is CASSPGTSGGAVVPETQYF. The CDR3 nucleotides are TGCGCCAGCAGCCCCGGGACTAGCGGGGGGGCGGTGGTCCCGGAGACCCAGTACTTC.